What follows are 24 T cell receptor beta chains derived from one specimen sequenced in a study of cytomegalovirus exposure and HLA in healthy donors. Both 60 Vbeta primers and 13 Jbeta primers went into the PCR. Here immunoSEQ multiplex PCR was the method, and the copy in TCRdb shows in-frame clones only, minus some. The sample lists some 140,000 clones; about 85% were seen once. Sequences were obtained from PBMCs. Receptor source: a woman aged 25 to 39 in good health and CMV-seropositive.

CDR3 protein: CASSSSPQGYEQYF. The CDR3 nucleotides are TGTGCCAGCAGTTCCTCCCCACAGGGCTACGAGCAGTACTTC. J is TRBJ2-7 and V is TRBV28; a weak D match, TRBD1 (6 bases). V was shortened by 4 bases and J by 3 bases, with 13 bases between the two germline ends. The CDR3 has 14 residues. Germline CDR1 and CDR2: MDHEN and SYDVKM.

The chain couples TRBV18 to TRBJ2-3; 11 bases match TRBD2. The CDR3 has 16 residues. CDR1 is KGHSH, CDR2 LQKENI, per germline. With V trimmed by 0 bases and J by 5 bases, 4 bases remained unmatched. This CDR3 reads CASSPPLAGGIDTQYF. As DNA, the CDR3 is TGTGCCAGCTCACCACCCCTAGCGGGAGGAATAGATACGCAGTATTTT.

This CDR3 is CASSLEVGGPNIQYF. CDR3 DNA: TGCGCCAGCAGCTTGGAAGTTGGAGGGCCGAACATTCAGTACTTC. The genes are TRBV5-1 and TRBJ2-4; D is possibly TRBD2 (6 bases). This CDR3 contains 15 residues. Germline V gives CDR1 SGHRS, CDR2 YFSETQ. Trimming removed 0 bases from V and 7 bases from J, with 14 bases in between.

The chain combines TRBV29-1 with TRBJ1-2; tentatively, D is TRBD1 (6 bases). Germline-derived CDR1 and CDR2 are SQVTM and ANQGSEA. CDR3 length equals 12 residues. Between the trimmed V and J ends, which lost 3 bases and 3 bases, there was a span of 8 bases. The CDR3 is CSVEGADYGYTF. The CDR3 DNA is TGCAGCGTTGAGGGGGCGGACTATGGCTACACCTTC.

This clone was seen once. This chain links TRBV18 with TRBJ1-3; D is uncertain. This CDR3 contains 15 residues. CDR1 is KGHSH, CDR2 LQKENI, per germline. V was shortened by 6 bases and J by 0 bases, with 12 bases between the two germline ends. Written as DNA, the CDR3 is TGTGCCAGCTCCCTCAACCCGAGCTCTGGAAACACCATATATTTT. Encoded protein: CASSLNPSSGNTIYF.

The chain has TRBV5-1 and TRBJ2-3; no clear D gene. The CDR3 sequence is 15 residues long. V lost 4 bases, J lost 0 bases, and 12 bases lay in between. Germline V gene data show CDR1 as SGHRS and CDR2 as YFSETQ. For the CDR3, the DNA is TGCGCCAGCAGCCCCAGTCCGTCTAGCACAGATACGCAGTATTTT. Protein sequence: CASSPSPSSTDTQYF.

J is TRBJ2-7 and V is TRBV30, with D possibly being TRBD2 (6 bases). Germline CDR1 reads GTSNPN; CDR2 reads SVGIG (reference sequence). V lost 3 bases to trimming and J lost 2 bases, with 14 bases between them. This CDR3 has 14 residues. This chain's CDR3 is CAWRGGPIAYEQYF. The CDR3 DNA is TGTGCCTGGAGGGGGGGACCGATTGCCTACGAGCAGTACTTC.

The chain joins TRBV4-1 to TRBJ1-5; 7 nucleotides align to TRBD1. The junction had 6 bases not matched to a gene; V was cut back by 1 base and J by 3 bases. There are 16 residues in the CDR3. The germline V gene has CDR1 MGHRA and CDR2 YSYEKL. The CDR3 DNA is TGCGCCAGCAGCCAAGGACTGACAGGGACCAATCAGCCCCAGCATTTT. It translates to CASSQGLTGTNQPQHF.

The rearrangement joins TRBV13 to TRBJ1-6, with TRBD1 matching over 10 bases. CDR3 length equals 16 residues. The trim removed 5 bases at V and 9 bases at J, leaving 10 bases unmatched. Per germline, CDR1 PRHDT and CDR2 FYEKMQ (reference sequence). The CDR3, as DNA: TGTGCCAGCAGCCCAACTCCGACAGGGGGCAGTTCACCCCTCCACTTT. It specifies CASSPTPTGGSSPLHF.

This clone has a handful of counts. The rearrangement uses TRBV10-2 and TRBJ2-1; TRBD2 agrees at 14 bases. CDR3 size: 18 residues. CDR1 is WSHSY and CDR2 is SAAADI in the germline V gene. V gave up 4 bases and J gave up 4 bases; unmatched junction bases: 9. This CDR3 is CASSGLAGGSWGYNEQFF. In nucleotides, the CDR3 is TGCGCCAGCAGTGGACTAGCGGGGGGGAGCTGGGGGTACAATGAGCAGTTCTTC.

The chain joins TRBV10-3 to TRBJ1-5; 9 nucleotides line up with TRBD1. The CDR3 runs 15 residues. The germline CDR1 and CDR2 sequences are ENHRY and SYGVKD. V shed 6 bases and J 0 bases; nucleotides not matched to a gene: 3. The CDR3 loop is CAISLTGGSNQPQHF. In DNA, the CDR3 is TGTGCCATCAGCCTGACAGGGGGTAGCAATCAGCCCCAGCATTTT.

In DNA form, the CDR3 reads TGTGCCAGCAGCTTAAAGCAGGGTAGCAATCAGCCCCAGCATTTT. It codes for CASSLKQGSNQPQHF. The chain couples TRBV7-8 to TRBJ1-5, with D possibly being TRBD1 (5 bases). CDR1 SGHVS and CDR2 FQNEAQ come from the germline V gene. The CDR3 consists of 15 residues. V dropped 2 bases and J dropped 0 bases, with 8 bases sitting between them.

The rearrangement joins TRBV7-3 to TRBJ2-3; 9 nucleotides match TRBD2. The ends lost 5 bases at V and 3 bases at J; junction bases unmatched: 3. Germline assignment: CDR1 SGHTA and CDR2 FQGTGA. The CDR3 runs to 14 residues. For the CDR3, the DNA is TGTGCCAGCAGCCGAGCGGGGGGTACAGATACGCAGTATTTT. Protein: CASSRAGGTDTQYF. Combining the CDR3 with reference TRBV7-3 and TRBJ2-3 gives the whole variable domain GAGVSQTPSNKVTEKGKYVELRCDPISGHTALYWYRQSLGQGPEFLIYFQGTGAADDSGLPNDRFFAVRPEGSVSTLKIQRTERGDSAVYLCASSRAGGTDTQYFGPGTRLTVL.

CDR3 sequence (DNA): TGTGCCAGCAACCAGAGGGGGCAACTCTCCTACGAGCAGTACTTC. Translated: CASNQRGQLSYEQYF. The chain has TRBV13 and TRBJ2-7, with TRBD1 identical over 7 bases. The CDR3 spans 15 residues. V lost 7 bases to trimming and J lost 0 bases; unmatched junction nucleotides: 9. Germline V gene sequence: CDR1 PRHDT, CDR2 FYEKMQ (reference sequence). The full variable domain, rest sourced from reference TRBV13 and TRBJ2-7, is AAGVIQSPRHLIKEKRETATLKCYPIPRHDTVYWYQQGPGQDPQFLISFYEKMQSDKGSIPDRFSAQQFSDYHSELNMSSLELGDSALYFCASNQRGQLSYEQYFGPGTRLTVT.

This clone was detected a few times. One end of the junction does not line up with germline, which may come from a read error. The chain employs TRBV7-9 and TRBJ1-3; D unresolved. Germline CDR1 reads SEHNR; CDR2 reads FQNEAQ (reference sequence). CDR3 length: 16 amino acids. The CDR3 loop reads CSSSPRLRERGNTIYF. The DNA for the CDR3 is TGTTCCAGCAGCCCCCGCCTCCGGGAGAGGGGAAACACCATATATTTT.

The V call is TRBV5-1, the J call TRBJ1-3; 7 nucleotides agree with TRBD1. V lost 5 bases and J lost 4; bases outside the gene matches: 6. CDR1 and CDR2 from the germline V gene are SGHRS and YFSETQ. This CDR3 is built from 14 residues. As DNA, the CDR3 is TGCGCCAGCAGACCTACAGGGGAGGGAAACACCATATATTTT. Protein product: CASRPTGEGNTIYF. The full variable domain, completed using reference TRBV5-1 and TRBJ1-3, is KAGVTQTPRYLIKTRGQQVTLSCSPISGHRSVSWYQQTPGQGLQFLFEYFSETQRNKGNFPGRFSGRQFSNSRSEMNVSTLELGDSALYLCASRPTGEGNTIYFGEGSWLTVV.

CDR3 coding DNA: TGTGCCAGCAGTGTTGGGCAGACTAGCCGGGAGACCCAGTACTTC. This encodes CASSVGQTSRETQYF. V usage is TRBV6-1 and J usage is TRBJ2-5; 7 positions match TRBD2. The CDR3 totals 15 residues. V was clipped by 4 bases and J by 5 bases; unmatched bases: 10. The germline V gene has CDR1 MNHNS and CDR2 SASEGT.

The chain couples TRBV1 to TRBJ1-1; the D segment call TRBD1 is taken from the table without a DNA check. TRBV1 is a listed pseudogene. The CDR3 is 17 residues long. CDR3 protein: CTSSHDPGQRLNTEAFF. CDR3 in DNA: TGCACCAGCAGCCACGATCCGGGACAGCGGCTGAACACTGAAGCTTTCTTT.

This clone is a singleton in its sample. CDR3 nucleotide sequence: TGTGCCAGCAGGCCAGCGGGTGGGTCCAATAACTATGGCTACACCTTC. Its translation is CASRPAGGSNNYGYTF. The chain joins TRBV28 to TRBJ1-2; no clear D gene. The germline V and J ends were trimmed by 6 bases and 1 base, with 18 bases remaining between them. The CDR3 sequence is 16 residues long. Germline CDR1 and CDR2: MDHEN and SYDVKM.

This chain uses TRBV5-1 with TRBJ2-3; the match to TRBD2 covers 12 bases. The CDR3 totals 22 residues. The J segment lost 2 bases and the V segment lost 2 bases, leaving 21 bases of the junction unmatched. Looked up from germline, CDR1 is SGHRS and CDR2 is YFSETQ. In DNA form, the CDR3 reads TGCGCCAGCAGCTTTAGGACTAGCGGGACCGGGGCGGGTTCTACTTCCACAGATACGCAGTATTTT. Translating gives CASSFRTSGTGAGSTSTDTQYF.

V is TRBV15 and J is TRBJ1-1; no clear D gene. Germline CDR1 and CDR2: LNHNV and YYDKDF (reference sequence). V shed 5 bases and J shed 2 bases, with 12 bases lying between them. This CDR3 is built from 14 residues. The CDR3 DNA reads TGTGCCACCAGCTCTTGGGAGTTTAACACTGAAGCTTTCTTT. Its protein product is CATSSWEFNTEAFF.

This clone was detected only a few times. This rearrangement joins TRBV5-4 to TRBJ2-1, with TRBD2 matching over 13 bases. V dropped 5 bases and J dropped 9; count of bases not matched to a gene: 11. The germline CDR1 and CDR2 sequences are SGHNT and YYREEE (reference sequence). The length of the CDR3 is 16 residues. CDR3 residues: CASRAPGTSGDFEQFF. CDR3 DNA sequence: TGTGCCAGCAGGGCACCCGGGACTAGCGGGGATTTTGAGCAGTTCTTC.

The chain has TRBV5-4 and TRBJ2-3; 7 bases align to TRBD2. After removal of 0 bases from V and 1 base from J, the junction contained 8 bases not matched to a gene. This CDR3 spans 17 amino acids. The germline gives CDR1 SGHNT, CDR2 YYREEE (reference sequence). CDR3 sequence: CASSLDRASGRTDTQYF. The DNA for the CDR3 is TGTGCCAGCAGCTTGGATAGGGCTAGCGGCCGCACAGATACGCAGTATTTT. Combining the CDR3 with reference TRBV5-4 and TRBJ2-3 gives the whole variable domain ETGVTQSPTHLIKTRGQQVTLRCSSQSGHNTVSWYQQALGQGPQFIFQYYREEENGRGNFPPRFSGLQFPNYSSELNVNALELDDSALYLCASSLDRASGRTDTQYFGPGTRLTVL.

J is TRBJ2-2 and V is TRBV6-6; 10 nucleotides match TRBD2. Germline assignment: CDR1 MNHNY and CDR2 SVGAGI (reference sequence). The V and J ends lost 5 bases and 4 bases, in that order; junction bases with no gene match: 4. The CDR3 covers 15 residues. In DNA, the CDR3 is TGTGCCAGCAGTCCCCGGACTAGCGGCACCGGGGAGCTGTTTTTT. Its protein is CASSPRTSGTGELFF.